These T cell receptor beta chains were read from a single sample in a study of blood T cell repertoires in COVID-19. Assay: immunoSEQ multiplex PCR; the TCRdb copy retains only in-frame clones and omits some. The table includes a few hundred thousand clones, 75% to 90% detected once. Sequenced input: PBMCs or T cells enriched from blood (not recorded which). The receptors originated from a woman in her twenties or thirties who had recovered from COVID-19. Both conserved end residues are part of each CDR3. D genes are given only for firm matches. Size is stated for part of the rows, as once, few or many counts, or as a class when the clone is expanded.

TRBV5-4	.	.	TRBJ1-1	TGTGCCAGCAGCTTGAGAGGGAACACTGAAGCTTTCTTT	CASSLRGNTEAFF
TRBV4-1	.	.	TRBJ1-5	TGCGCCAGCAGCCAAATAGTTGTCGTTCAGCCCCAGCATTTT	CASSQIVVVQPQHF
TRBV10-3	.	.	TRBJ2-7	TGTGCCATCAGTGAACCGAGTTTAAGCGGCGAGCAGTACTTC	CAISEPSLSGEQYF
TRBV19	.	.	TRBJ2-2	TGTGCCAGTAATCTTATTAACACCGGGGAGCTGTTTTTT	CASNLINTGELFF
TRBV19	.	.	TRBJ2-7	TGTGCCAGTAGTAATAGGCTTGGTGGGAGCTACGAGCAGTACTTC	CASSNRLGGSYEQYF
TRBV18	.	TRBD1	TRBJ1-5	TGTGCCAGCTCAACTCAGGGGGCGGGTAATCAGCCCCAGCATTTT	CASSTQGAGNQPQHF
TRBV28	few	.	TRBJ1-6	TGTGCCAGCAGTTTAGACGGGCCAGGGGCCCTCCACTTT	CASSLDGPGALHF
TRBV5-1	.	.	TRBJ1-2	TGCGCCAGCAGCCCCGGGAGGGATTATGGCTACACCTTC	CASSPGRDYGYTF
TRBV21-1	.	.	TRBJ1-5	TGTGCCAGCAGCGCACGGGATCGACCCCAGCATTTT	CASSARDRPQHF
TRBV9	.	TRBD1	TRBJ2-7	TGTGCCAGCAGCTACGGGGACAGGGGCTCCTACGAGCAGTACTTC	CASSYGDRGSYEQYF
TRBV12-3/TRBV12-4	.	.	TRBJ1-1	TGTGCCAGCAGCCTTACAGGGAACACTGAAGCTTTCTTT	CASSLTGNTEAFF
TRBV27	few	TRBD1	TRBJ1-2	TGTGCCAGCAGTACCGACAGGGTGGGCTATGGCTACACCTTC	CASSTDRVGYGYTF
TRBV29-1	.	.	TRBJ1-1	TGCAGCGTTGAAGTCCCAGAAGGGGACACTGAAGCTTTCTTT	CSVEVPEGDTEAFF
TRBV18	.	TRBD1	TRBJ2-7	TGTGCCAGCTCACCACTGGACAGGGCCCACGAGCAGTACTTC	CASSPLDRAHEQYF